The clone carrying this T cell receptor (beta chain) showed up many times. One entry per CDR3 protein, called by TCRdb with MiXCR from the reads. Of 150,000 to 200,000 distinct CDR3 sequences listed, 28% are singletons. These data belong to a study of T cell repertoires in cytomegalovirus infection. Study-level information: The public TCR beta signatures pointed to both CMV infection and matching HLA type.

With V trimmed by 4 bases and J by 7 bases, 11 bases remained unmatched. The CDR3 sequence is 16 residues long. The sequenced sample was PBMCs. This clonotype was sampled from a human donor in good health (CMV status not recorded). Some clones in this sample may be carry-over from other donors' samples. J is TRBJ2-2 and V is TRBV12-3 or TRBV12-4; the match to TRBD1 covers 8 bases. This CDR3 is CASSSHGQGAHGELFF. The CDR3 nucleotides are TGTGCCAGCAGTTCCCACGGACAGGGTGCTCACGGGGAGCTGTTTTTT.